The 14 T cell receptor beta chains below were found in one sample sequenced in a study of blood T cells in healthy people across ages. Combining a sample-barcoded 5' primer with a J-beta primer mix, a second PCR ran for about 7 to 11 cycles. TCRdb passed the 5' RACE reads through MiXCR, listing each CDR3 protein once. The table includes around 1,800,000 distinct CDR3 sequences, 39% detected once. Specimen: blood. Receptors were obtained from a human donor in good health.

Worth noting for this clonotype: Germline and junction disagree at one end, which may indicate a read error. CDR3 sequence: CASNQARGTAQNTEAFF. CDR3 DNA: TGTGCCAGCAACCAAGCCCGCGGGACAGCTCAGAACACTGAAGCTTTCTTT. The chain has TRBV4-2 and TRBJ1-1, with 7 bases that match TRBD1. Germline V gives CDR1 LGHNA, CDR2 YNFKEQ. CDR3 size: 17 residues.

With respect to this clonotype: The junction does not match germline at one end; this may be a read error. The rearrangement links TRBV7-7 to TRBJ2-1; D might be TRBD2 (5 bases). The CDR3 consists of 14 residues. The V gene's germline CDR1 is SSHAT and CDR2 FNYEAQ (reference sequence). Here the CDR3 DNA reads TGTGCTAGCAGCTTAGCGATCTCAAATGATGAGCAGTTCTTC. It codes for CASSLAISNDEQFF.

This clonotype was seen more than once but under ten times. This rearrangement joins TRBV6-2 or TRBV6-3 to TRBJ2-1; 11 bases are shared with TRBD2. From germline, CDR1 is MNHEY and CDR2 SVGEGT. The CDR3 consists of 16 residues. The trim removed 6 bases at V and 8 bases at J, leaving 12 bases unmatched. The CDR3 DNA follows: TGTGCCAGCAGCCAATCTTTAGCGGGGGGGCCCGATGAGCAGTTCTTC. This translates into CASSQSLAGGPDEQFF.

This sequence joins TRBV20-1 and TRBJ1-5; D remains ambiguous. CDR1 is DFQATT, CDR2 SNEGSKA, per germline (reference sequence). Trimming removed 1 base at V and 4 bases at J, with 11 bases between. CDR3 length: 14 amino acids. The DNA of the CDR3 is TGCAGTGCTAGAGGAGGTAGGCTAAATCAGCCCCAGCATTTT. It codes for CSARGGRLNQPQHF.

The genes are TRBV10-3 and TRBJ2-3; possible D gene TRBD1, 6 bases. The CDR3 covers 15 residues. The ends were cut back, 4 bases at V and 2 bases at J, with 13 bases in the middle. Germline lookup yields CDR1 ENHRY and CDR2 SYGVKD. CDR3 amino acids: CAISGAGDLTDTQYF. The CDR3 DNA is TGTGCCATCAGTGGCGCAGGGGACCTCACAGATACGCAGTATTTT.

The V and J genes are TRBV12-3 or TRBV12-4 and TRBJ2-1, with a weak D call TRBD1 (5 bases). The CDR3 runs to 12 residues. V was shortened by 3 bases and J by 9 bases, with 9 bases between the two germline ends. CDR3 region: CASSFRVTEQFF. The CDR3 bases are TGTGCCAGCAGTTTCAGGGTTACTGAGCAGTTCTTC.

This sequence joins TRBV28 and TRBJ2-4; D may be TRBD2 (7 bases). Germline CDR1 is MDHEN and CDR2 is SYDVKM. V gave up 4 bases and J gave up 6 bases, with 13 bases separating them. This CDR3 is built from 14 residues. This CDR3 reads CASSSRGAGNIQYF. The CDR3 DNA reads as TGTGCCAGCAGTTCCCGGGGGGCCGGAAACATTCAGTACTTC. Drawing the rest from reference TRBV28 and TRBJ2-4, the complete variable domain is DVKVTQSSRYLVKRTGEKVFLECVQDMDHENMFWYRQDPGLGLRLIYFSYDVKMKEKGDIPEGYSVSREKKERFSLILESASTNQTSMYLCASSSRGAGNIQYFGAGTRLSVL.

Notes on this clonotype: This CDR3 fails to terminate in the conserved phenylalanine or tryptophan, so it likely reflects a read error. DNA for the CDR3: TGCGCCAGCAATGGGGGGTCCGGCTCCTACAATGAGCAGTTCGTC. Amino acids: CASNGGSGSYNEQFV. The rearrangement links TRBV5-1 to TRBJ2-1; D possibly corresponds to TRBD2 (6 bases). The CDR3 loop spans 15 amino acids. V was pared by 6 bases and J by 0 bases, with 13 bases between. Germline CDR1 is SGHRS and CDR2 is YFSETQ.

This chain connects TRBV5-1 to TRBJ2-1, with D perhaps being TRBD1 or TRBD2 (5 bases each). Trimming cost V 0 bases and J 10 bases, with 14 bases left between them. Germline V CDR1 and CDR2: SGHRS, YFSETQ. CDR3 length: 14 residues. CDR3 nucleotides: TGCGCCAGCAGCTTGGAGGGGCCTTGGGGGGAGCAGTTCTTC. Its protein product is CASSLEGPWGEQFF. The full variable domain, with the rest looked up from reference TRBV5-1 and TRBJ2-1, is KAGVTQTPRYLIKTRGQQVTLSCSPISGHRSVSWYQQTPGQGLQFLFEYFSETQRNKGNFPGRFSGRQFSNSRSEMNVSTLELGDSALYLCASSLEGPWGEQFFGPGTRLTVL.

The chain employs TRBV7-2 and TRBJ2-1, with a weak D call TRBD1 (6 bases). Looked up from germline, CDR1 is SGHTA and CDR2 is FQGNSA. This CDR3 contains 14 residues. Trimming cost V 1 base and J 7 bases, with 11 bases left between them. The CDR3 DNA is TGTGCCAGCAGCTTAGGGACAGAAGGGAATGAGCAGTTCTTC. Amino acid sequence: CASSLGTEGNEQFF.

The chain employs TRBV6-1 and TRBJ2-1, with TRBD2 identical over 10 bases. The CDR3 covers 16 residues. With V trimmed by 2 bases and J by 10 bases, 11 bases remained unmatched. Germline CDR1 and CDR2: MNHNS and SASEGT. The DNA of the CDR3 is TGTGCCAGCAGTGAACTCTCAGAGCGGGGGGGCCCCGAGCAGTTCTTC. This codes for CASSELSERGGPEQFF.

This chain connects TRBV12-3 or TRBV12-4 to TRBJ2-5, with D perhaps TRBD1 (5 bases). V lost 3 bases to trimming and J lost 6 bases, with 11 bases between them. The CDR3 sequence is 13 residues long. The CDR3 DNA follows: TGTGCCAGCAGTTTTGGGGCAGTGCAGACCCAGTACTTC. Protein product: CASSFGAVQTQYF.

This clonotype was observed at least ten times. The chain couples TRBV29-1 to TRBJ2-3, with D hard to call. Germline V gives CDR1 SQVTM, CDR2 ANQGSEA. The CDR3 covers 13 residues. Trimming stripped 1 base from V and 2 bases from J, with 7 bases between. The CDR3 here is CSVEGLLTDTQYF. DNA of the CDR3: TGCAGCGTTGAAGGCCTGCTCACAGATACGCAGTATTTT.

The rearrangement uses TRBV6-1 and TRBJ1-1; D is uncertain. The CDR3 sequence is 13 residues long. V dropped 9 bases and J dropped 0 bases, with 11 bases sitting between them. Germline CDR1 is MNHNS and CDR2 is SASEGT. The DNA of the CDR3 is TGTGCCAGTGACGACAATCTGAACACTGAAGCTTTCTTT. It codes for CASDDNLNTEAFF.